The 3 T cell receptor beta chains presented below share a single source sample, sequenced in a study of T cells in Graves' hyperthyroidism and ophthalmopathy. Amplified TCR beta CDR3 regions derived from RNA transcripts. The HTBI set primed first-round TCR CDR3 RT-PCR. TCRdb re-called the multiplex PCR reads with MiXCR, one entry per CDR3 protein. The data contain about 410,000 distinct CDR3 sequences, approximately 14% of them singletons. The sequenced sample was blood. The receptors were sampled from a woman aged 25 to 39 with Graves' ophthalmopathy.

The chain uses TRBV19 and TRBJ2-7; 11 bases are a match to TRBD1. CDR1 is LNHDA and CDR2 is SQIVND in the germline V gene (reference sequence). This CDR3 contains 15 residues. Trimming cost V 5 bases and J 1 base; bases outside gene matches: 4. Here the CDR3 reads CASSSGTGGSYEQYF. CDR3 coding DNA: TGTGCCAGTAGTTCCGGGACAGGGGGGTCCTACGAGCAGTACTTC.

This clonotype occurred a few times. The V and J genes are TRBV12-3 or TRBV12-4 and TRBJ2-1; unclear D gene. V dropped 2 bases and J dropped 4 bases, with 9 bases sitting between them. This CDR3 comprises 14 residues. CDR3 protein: CASSLSLGYNEQFF. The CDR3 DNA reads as TGTGCCAGCAGTTTAAGTCTTGGGTACAATGAGCAGTTCTTC.

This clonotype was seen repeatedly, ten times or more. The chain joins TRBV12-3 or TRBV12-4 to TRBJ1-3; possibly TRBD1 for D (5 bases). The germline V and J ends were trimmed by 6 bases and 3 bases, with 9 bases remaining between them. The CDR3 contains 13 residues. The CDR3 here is CASRPGGGNTIYF. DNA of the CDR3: TGTGCCAGCAGACCTGGGGGTGGAAACACCATATATTTT.